This T cell receptor (beta chain) was sequenced in a study of cytomegalovirus exposure and HLA in healthy donors (dated by TCRdb to 2017 to 2019). At the level of the whole study: According to an earlier analysis of 550 to 750 of the donors, some 180 million T cells yielded roughly 110 million unique TCR beta sequences and around 280 Gb of sequence data. An early release that covered fewer than 750 HLA-typed donors contained about 300 gigabases of sequencing data and 75 million to 100 million unique TCR sequences. Typing coverage varied by locus: roughly 629-640 donors for A, B, C, DRB1 and DQB1; more than 500 for DQA1; nearly 610 for DPA1; approximately 470 for DPB1. In addition to the first cohort of roughly 670 subjects, a separate validation cohort of 120 different subjects was used. All discovery cohort repertoires had been generated using a single sequencing platform. HLA typing included class I and class II loci at four-digit resolution. Among a few hundred genotyped donors of the cohort, an average of around 240,000 unique TCR beta nucleotide sequences were sequenced per donor, 15% to 20% of them non-productive. Four to six DR-DQ haplotypes were handled as single units for association and clustering, since linkage in the cohort was strong. The aim of the study was to test whether cataloging public T cell receptors could identify signatures of past pathogen exposure. In a later genetic analysis, genome-wide SNP genotypes for about 55% of the roughly 700 donors were used, and that subset was treated as a discovery cohort. Donor age, sex, ethnicity and CMV serostatus were compiled together with the repertoire data. High-throughput TCR immunosequencing, statistical association of individual TCRs with disease status, and machine learning were combined to predict cytomegalovirus infection status. The genetic ancestry cluster associated with self-reported Caucasian donors included 81% of the 300 to 400 genotyped donors. The study used immunosequencing to profile the T cell repertoires of several hundred subjects and linked those repertoires to cytomegalovirus serostatus. In an earlier analysis of about 590 of the donors, high-throughput TCR beta sequencing was used to judge whether each TCR beta V gene segment behaved as functional or pseudogenic. To study patterns of TCR occurrence, a later analysis re-analyzed previously published TCR beta repertoires from hundreds of donors and added high-resolution HLA genotyping. The later analysis used no new phenotypic data to find candidate immune exposures, relying instead on TCR beta sequences and their occurrence across donors. The paper as a whole reports these results and caveats: A further reported finding was that TCR beta sequences accurately predicted the HLA-A and HLA-B alleles for most subjects in the first cohort. A few of the identified cytomegalovirus-associated TCR beta chains were confirmed in vitro to be specific for cytomegalovirus antigens. According to a later analysis, TCR association rates differed among HLA loci, with DRB1 alleles showing the most associated TCRs and HLA-C alleles showing the fewest. For the cohort, immune exposure information was limited to CMV serostatus. Correlated functional status among segregating V segments might be attributable to linkage disequilibrium, but an unknown experimental factor could not be ruled out. In a later analysis, HLA-associated TCR beta chains were found to be more clonally expanded and to have lower generation probabilities than equally common non-associated chains. A later genetic analysis associated a missense DCLRE1C variant with V-gene and J-gene trimming of TCR beta chains, and an independent cohort replicated the association. In an earlier analysis of about 540 of the donors, most TCR beta V segments were observed in productive rearrangements about 87% or about 30% of the time, broadly matching IMGT annotations. A later analysis found that most CMV-associated TCR beta chains appeared HLA-restricted, with HLA associations seemingly driven largely by CMV exposure. While some public TCRs were present in many individuals, most TCR sequences turned up only very rarely across donors. HLA typing was unavailable for some donors at each locus, so association tests used only the typed subset. Only TCR beta chains were sequenced in this cohort, and the absence of alpha or paired-chain data limited detectable features. In a later analysis, 15,000 to 20,000 TCR beta sequences were associated with specific HLA alleles at a false discovery rate of 0.05. When HLA alleles, especially DR and DQ, strongly co-occurred, attributing TCR associations to individual alleles was difficult. Roughly uniform sequencing depth across donors was assumed in presence/absence analyses, although this assumption may not hold. The authors suggested that the approach could potentially be generalized to other disease states and immunological phenotypes. The classifier was reported to diagnose cytomegalovirus status with high specificity and sensitivity in both the original and validation cohorts. Compared with the 666-donor mean, donors in an Asian-associated ancestry cluster had fewer N-insertions in productive TCRs, according to a later genetic analysis. Because counts were too low, 15 to 20 rarely observed V segments, including chromosome 9 orphons, were excluded from the earlier analysis of 587 of the donors. A total of 150 to 200 TCR beta chains were listed by the study as associated with cytomegalovirus. In a later analysis, several top co-occurrence clusters were reported to appear linked to parvovirus B19, influenza, CMV and Epstein-Barr virus. The sequencing pipeline was judged likely to have produced a cluster of highly shared sequence variants as a technical artifact. The 87-base-pair reads could not distinguish some IMGT-functional V segments, including TRBV6-2 and TRBV6-3, so those segments were excluded.

In total, more than 500 healthy bone marrow donors made up the cohort. Cohort members were all nominally healthy when sampled, although unrecorded immune exposures were likely present. The donor tested CMV seropositive and was one of the 289 seropositive cohort members. Each donor provided a peripheral blood sample, and peripheral blood mononuclear cells were used for TCR beta sequencing. The Qiagen DNeasy Blood Extraction Kit was used to extract genomic DNA from the blood cell samples. The protocol used for the library was the immunoSEQ multiplex PCR assay. A mixture of 60 forward primers for TCR Vbeta segments and 13 reverse primers for TCR Jbeta segments was used in the multiplex PCR. A multiplex PCR assay on genomic DNA amplified the CDR3 region of rearranged TCR beta genes. The amplified TCR beta libraries were sequenced on the Illumina HiSeq System as 87-base-pair reads. For the original study's pipeline: Across the 640 or so repertoires, a later analysis counted approximately 83 million unique TCR beta chains, roughly 11 million of which were shared by at least two donors. Raw reads were error-corrected and collapsed into unique sequences with a nearest-neighbor algorithm that merged closely related sequences to remove PCR and sequencing errors. V, D and J gene segments were assigned by aligning CDR3 sequences to IMGT reference sequences. For a sequence to be retained, a match of at least six nucleotides to both a V gene segment and a J gene segment was required. A rearrangement was called productive if the CDR3 had no stop codons and remained in frame with V and J, and every other rearrangement was called non-productive. Following IMGT convention, CDR3 was defined as the stretch from the second conserved V-encoded cysteine up to the conserved J-encoded phenylalanine. In an earlier analysis of approximately 590 of the donors, sequences lacking an unambiguous match to a single V gene segment were excluded. In an earlier analysis of approximately 560 of the donors, a V segment was called functional when productive rearrangements were above 56.7%, and segregating when the standard deviation between donors exceeded 5%. A statistical classification framework was built to diagnose cytomegalovirus status from the catalog of TCR beta chain sequences. In a later analysis, TCR nucleotide sequences were compared against IMGT/GENE-DB human TR gene sequences so that V and J genes could be assigned. The TCRdist pipeline was used in a later analysis to assign CDR3 sequences and most-parsimonious VDJ recombination scenarios. In a later analysis, every TCR beta chain was defined by the combination of its CDR3 amino acid sequence and its V-gene family, and reads without a unique V-gene family were dropped. In a later analysis, approximately 590 highly shared, low-generation-probability nucleotide sequences were removed to address suspected cross-contamination and a sequencing artifact. In a later analysis, a clonal expansion index was calculated for each public chain from normalized within-repertoire ranks of inferred template counts. A later analysis computed generation probabilities with a VDJ recombination model fitted to out-of-frame rearrangements, and checked the results against IGoR. Hypergeometric tests were used in a later analysis to score TCR-TCR, TCR-HLA and TCR-CMV co-occurrence, with a repertoire-size bias correction applied to the TCR pairs. A later analysis estimated false discovery rates by permuting HLA or CMV assignments 20 times. In a later analysis, co-occurring TCRs were grouped with DBSCAN, and TCRdist sequence similarity was added when clustering was performed within HLA-allele-positive subsets. Repertoires with fewer than 30,000 or more than 120,000 public chains were left out of co-occurrence clustering, as were five repertoires with anomalous nucleotide sharing. In its TCRdb copy, this immuneACCESS table keeps in-frame sequences only and misses some clones. Where compared with another copy, unresolved V genes explain less than half of these, and the others have no known cause. D and trimming were read from the DNA, whereas the V and J calls and clone size are those reported in that table. This sample has about 160,000 clones in its table, and 80% of those were observed once. Around 6.5% of the sample comes from the top ten.

Reading the germline V gene (reference sequence) gives CDR1 SEHNR and CDR2 FQNEAQ. The CDR3 holds 15 amino acids from the cysteine to the phenylalanine. Only CDR3 DNA remains: 45 bases, in frame from the first base. V lost 3 bases and J lost 3 bases; the stretch between them is 12 bases long. Turning to this clone: Its specific antigen is unknown. Qualities for individual bases were not recorded, and no much larger clone is one base off.

Sequenced input: PBMCs. The chain joins TRBV7-9 to TRBJ2-1; TRBD1 is a possible D gene, resting on 5 matching bases. This TCR derives from a male donor in good health and CMV-seropositive. The CDR3: CASSFTQVNYNEQFF. In nucleotide form, the sequence is TGTGCCAGCAGCTTCACACAGGTGAACTACAATGAGCAGTTCTTC.